This T cell receptor beta chain derives from a study of shared clonotypes between healthy human individuals. The study's findings and limits: Naive subsets usually exceeded memory subsets in estimated richness. It was the non-shared clonotypes that had lower generation probabilities than clonotypes shared by all four donors.

In the naive CD8 group, cells lacked CD45RO and were positively selected for CCR7, so terminally differentiated effector memory CD45RA+ cells were left out. This clone was counted between two and nine times. What it recognizes is unknown. Per the germline V gene, CDR1 is MNHEY and CDR2 is SMNVEV (reference sequence). The CDR3 length is 12 residues. Trimming cost V 6 bases and J 1 base, with 3 bases left between them. Clones were sequenced by immunoSEQ multiplex PCR, and TCRdb holds only the in-frame ones, with some missing. The sample lists about 680,000 clones, about 92% seen once, with about 24% in the top ten.

This TCR was sampled from a man aged 25 to 40 in good health. Source material: naive CD8+ T cells sorted from blood. The chain uses TRBV27 and TRBJ2-2; D is unclear. DNA for the CDR3: TGTGCCAGCAGCAGGAACACCGGGGAGCTGTTTTTT. Translating gives CASSRNTGELFF.